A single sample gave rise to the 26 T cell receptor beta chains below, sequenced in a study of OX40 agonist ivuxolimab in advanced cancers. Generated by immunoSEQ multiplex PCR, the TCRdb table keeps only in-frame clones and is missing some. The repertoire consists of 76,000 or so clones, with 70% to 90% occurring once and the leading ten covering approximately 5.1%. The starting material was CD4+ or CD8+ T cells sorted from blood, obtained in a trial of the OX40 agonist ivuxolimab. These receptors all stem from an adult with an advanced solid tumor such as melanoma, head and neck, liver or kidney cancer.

The CDR3 sequence is CASSADGSYEQYF. The CDR3, as DNA: TGTGCCAGCAGCGCGGACGGTTCCTACGAGCAGTACTTC. The V gene is TRBV7-9, the J gene TRBJ2-7; D gene ambiguous. Germline V gene sequence: CDR1 SEHNR, CDR2 FQNEAQ (reference sequence). The CDR3 extends over 13 amino acids. Trimming left V 5 bases short and J 1 base short, with 9 bases between.

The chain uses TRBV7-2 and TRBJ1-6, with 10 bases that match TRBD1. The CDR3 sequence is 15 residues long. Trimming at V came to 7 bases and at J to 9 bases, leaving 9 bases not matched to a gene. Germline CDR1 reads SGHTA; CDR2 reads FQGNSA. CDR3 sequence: CASTREGTGVSPLHF. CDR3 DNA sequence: TGTGCCAGCACGCGGGAGGGGACAGGGGTTTCACCCCTCCACTTT.

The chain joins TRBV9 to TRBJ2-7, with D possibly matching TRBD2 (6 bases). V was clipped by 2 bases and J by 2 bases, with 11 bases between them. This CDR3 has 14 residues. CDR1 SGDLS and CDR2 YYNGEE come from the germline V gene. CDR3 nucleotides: TGTGCCAGCAGCGTCAGCGGGCGGACCTACGAGCAGTACTTC. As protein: CASSVSGRTYEQYF.

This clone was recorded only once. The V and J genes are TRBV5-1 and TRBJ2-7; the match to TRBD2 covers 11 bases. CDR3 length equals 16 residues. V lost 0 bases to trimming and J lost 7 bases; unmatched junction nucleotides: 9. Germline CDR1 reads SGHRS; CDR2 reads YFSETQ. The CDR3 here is CASSLELAGASEEQYF. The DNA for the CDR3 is TGCGCCAGCAGCTTGGAACTAGCGGGGGCCTCTGAGGAGCAGTACTTC.

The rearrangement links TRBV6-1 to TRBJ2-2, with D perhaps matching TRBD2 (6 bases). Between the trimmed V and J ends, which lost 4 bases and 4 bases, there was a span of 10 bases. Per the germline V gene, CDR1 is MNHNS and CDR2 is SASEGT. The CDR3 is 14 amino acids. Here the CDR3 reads CASSVEGFTGELFF. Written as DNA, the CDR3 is TGTGCCAGCAGTGTGGAGGGATTCACCGGGGAGCTGTTTTTT.

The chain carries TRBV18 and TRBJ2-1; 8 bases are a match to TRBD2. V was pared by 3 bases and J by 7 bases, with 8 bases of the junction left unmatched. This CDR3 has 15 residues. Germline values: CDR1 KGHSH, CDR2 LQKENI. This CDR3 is CASSPGGGRRNEQFF. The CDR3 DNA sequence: TGTGCCAGCTCACCTGGCGGGGGGAGGAGGAATGAGCAGTTCTTC.

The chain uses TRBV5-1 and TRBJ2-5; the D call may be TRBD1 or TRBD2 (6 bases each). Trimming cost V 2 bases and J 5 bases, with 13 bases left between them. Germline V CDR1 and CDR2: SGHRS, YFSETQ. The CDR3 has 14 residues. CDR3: CASSLIQGRETQYF. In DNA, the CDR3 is TGCGCCAGCAGCTTAATCCAGGGGAGGGAGACCCAGTACTTC.

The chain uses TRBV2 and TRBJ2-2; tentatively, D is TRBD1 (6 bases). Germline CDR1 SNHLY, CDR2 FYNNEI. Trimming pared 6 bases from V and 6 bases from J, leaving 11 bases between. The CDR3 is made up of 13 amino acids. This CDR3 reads CASSFRGPGELFF. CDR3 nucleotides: TGTGCCAGCAGCTTCAGGGGCCCCGGGGAGCTGTTTTTT. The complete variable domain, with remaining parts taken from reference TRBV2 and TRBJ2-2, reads EPEVTQTPSHQVTQMGQEVILRCVPISNHLYFYWYRQILGQKVEFLVSFYNNEISEKSEIFDDQFSVERPDGSNFTLKIRSTKLEDSAMYFCASSFRGPGELFFGEGSRLTVL.

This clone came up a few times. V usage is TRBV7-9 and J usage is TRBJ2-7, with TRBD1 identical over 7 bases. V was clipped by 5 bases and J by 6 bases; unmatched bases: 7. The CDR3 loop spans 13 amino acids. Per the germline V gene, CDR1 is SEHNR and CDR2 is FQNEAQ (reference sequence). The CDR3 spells CASSKLTGVEQYF. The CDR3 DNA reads TGTGCCAGCAGCAAACTCACAGGGGTCGAGCAGTACTTC. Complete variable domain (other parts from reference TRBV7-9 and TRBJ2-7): DTGVSQNPRHKITKRGQNVTFRCDPISEHNRLYWYRQTLGQGPEFLTYFQNEAQLEKSRLLSDRFSAERPKGSFSTLEIQRTEQGDSAMYLCASSKLTGVEQYFGPGTRLTVT.

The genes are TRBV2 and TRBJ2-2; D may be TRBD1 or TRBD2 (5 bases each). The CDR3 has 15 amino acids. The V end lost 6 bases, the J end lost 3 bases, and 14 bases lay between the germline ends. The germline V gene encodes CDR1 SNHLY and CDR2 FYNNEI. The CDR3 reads CASRSGAGYTGELFF. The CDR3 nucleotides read TGTGCCAGCAGATCCGGGGCAGGGTACACCGGGGAGCTGTTTTTT.

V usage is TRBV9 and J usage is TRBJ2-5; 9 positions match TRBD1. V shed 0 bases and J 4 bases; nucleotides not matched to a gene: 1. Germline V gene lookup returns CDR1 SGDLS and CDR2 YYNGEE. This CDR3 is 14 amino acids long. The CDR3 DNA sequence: TGTGCCAGCAGCGTAGAGACAGGGGGAGAGACCCAGTACTTC. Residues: CASSVETGGETQYF.

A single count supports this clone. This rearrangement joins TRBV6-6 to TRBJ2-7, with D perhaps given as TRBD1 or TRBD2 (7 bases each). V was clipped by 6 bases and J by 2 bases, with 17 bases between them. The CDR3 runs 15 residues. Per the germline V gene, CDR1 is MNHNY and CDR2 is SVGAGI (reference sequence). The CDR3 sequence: CASSPFSGGAYEQYF. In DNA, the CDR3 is TGTGCCAGCAGCCCCTTCTCAGGGGGGGCCTACGAGCAGTACTTC.

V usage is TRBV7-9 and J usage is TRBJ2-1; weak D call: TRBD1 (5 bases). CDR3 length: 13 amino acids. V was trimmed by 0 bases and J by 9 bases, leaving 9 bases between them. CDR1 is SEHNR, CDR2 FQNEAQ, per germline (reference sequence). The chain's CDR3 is CASSLADTGEQFF. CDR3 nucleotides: TGTGCCAGCAGCTTAGCGGACACGGGTGAGCAGTTCTTC.

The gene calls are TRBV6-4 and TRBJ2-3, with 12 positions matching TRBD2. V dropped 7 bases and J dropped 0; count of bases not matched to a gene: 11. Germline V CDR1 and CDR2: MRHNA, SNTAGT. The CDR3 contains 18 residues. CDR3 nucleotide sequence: TGTGCCAGCAAACGACTAGCGGGAGAGACCGTTAGCACAGATACGCAGTATTTT. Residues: CASKRLAGETVSTDTQYF.

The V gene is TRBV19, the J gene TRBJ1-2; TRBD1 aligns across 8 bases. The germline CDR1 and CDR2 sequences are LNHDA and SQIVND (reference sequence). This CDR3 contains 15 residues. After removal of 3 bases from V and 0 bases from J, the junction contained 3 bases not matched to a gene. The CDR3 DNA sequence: TGTGCCAGTAGTATCGACAGGGGCACTAACTATGGCTACACCTTC. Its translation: CASSIDRGTNYGYTF. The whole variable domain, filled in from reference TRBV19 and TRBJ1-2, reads DGGITQSPKYLFRKEGQNVTLSCEQNLNHDAMYWYRQDPGQGLRLIYYSQIVNDFQKGDIAEGYSVSREKKESFPLTVTSAQKNPTAFYLCASSIDRGTNYGYTFGSGTRLTVV.

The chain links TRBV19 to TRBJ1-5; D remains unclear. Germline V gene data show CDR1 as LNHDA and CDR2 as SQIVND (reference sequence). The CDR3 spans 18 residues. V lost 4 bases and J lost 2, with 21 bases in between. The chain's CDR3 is CASSTSLLATAGNQPQHF. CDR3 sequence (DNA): TGTGCCAGTAGTACCAGTCTACTAGCGACGGCGGGCAATCAGCCCCAGCATTTT.

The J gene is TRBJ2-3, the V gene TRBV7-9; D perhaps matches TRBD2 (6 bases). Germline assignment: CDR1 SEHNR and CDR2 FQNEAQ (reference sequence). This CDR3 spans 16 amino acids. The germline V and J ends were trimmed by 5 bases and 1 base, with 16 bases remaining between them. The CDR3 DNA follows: TGTGCCAGCAGCCCTGCTGCGGGGTACGGCACAGATACGCAGTATTTT. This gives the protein CASSPAAGYGTDTQYF.

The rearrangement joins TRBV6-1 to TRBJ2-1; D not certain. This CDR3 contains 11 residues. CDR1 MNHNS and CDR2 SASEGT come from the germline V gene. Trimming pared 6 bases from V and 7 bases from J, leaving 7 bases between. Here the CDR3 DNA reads TGTGCCAGCAGGGTGGTAAATGAGCAGTTCTTC. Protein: CASRVVNEQFF.

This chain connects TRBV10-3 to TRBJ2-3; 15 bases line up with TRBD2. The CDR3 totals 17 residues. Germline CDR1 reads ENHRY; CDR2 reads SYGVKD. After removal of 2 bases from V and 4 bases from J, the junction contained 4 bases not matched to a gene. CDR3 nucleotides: TGTGCCATCAGTGAGAGCGGGACTAGCGGGAGGCCAGATACGCAGTATTTT. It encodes CAISESGTSGRPDTQYF.

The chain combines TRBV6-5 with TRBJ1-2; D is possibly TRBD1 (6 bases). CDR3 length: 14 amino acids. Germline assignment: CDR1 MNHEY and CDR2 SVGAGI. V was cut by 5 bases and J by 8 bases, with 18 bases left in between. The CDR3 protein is CASSPTGLMRGYTF. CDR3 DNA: TGTGCCAGCAGTCCGACAGGCCTCATGCGGGGCTACACCTTC.

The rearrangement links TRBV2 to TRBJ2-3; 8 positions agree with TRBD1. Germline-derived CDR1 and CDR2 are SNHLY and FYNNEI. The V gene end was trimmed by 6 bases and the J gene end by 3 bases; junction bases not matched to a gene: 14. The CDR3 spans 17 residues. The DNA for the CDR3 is TGTGCCAGCAGCTACTTAGACAGGGGAGAGTTAACAGATACGCAGTATTTT. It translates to CASSYLDRGELTDTQYF.

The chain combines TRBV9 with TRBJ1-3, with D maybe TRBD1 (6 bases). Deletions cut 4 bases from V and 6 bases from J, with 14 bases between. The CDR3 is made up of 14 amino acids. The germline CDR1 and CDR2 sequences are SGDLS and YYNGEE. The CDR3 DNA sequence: TGTGCCAGCAGCTCAACAGGGTACGCAAACACCATATATTTT. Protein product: CASSSTGYANTIYF. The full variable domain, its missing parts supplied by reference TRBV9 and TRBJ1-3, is DSGVTQTPKHLITATGQRVTLRCSPRSGDLSVYWYQQSLDQGLQFLIQYYNGEERAKGNILERFSAQQFPDLHSELNLSSLELGDSALYFCASSSTGYANTIYFGEGSWLTVV.

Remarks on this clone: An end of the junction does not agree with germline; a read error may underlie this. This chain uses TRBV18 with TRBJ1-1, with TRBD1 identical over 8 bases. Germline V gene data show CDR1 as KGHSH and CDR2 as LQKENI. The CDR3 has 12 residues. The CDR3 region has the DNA TGTGCCACCTCAGGGGGCGGCACTGAAGCTTTCTTT. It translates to CATSGGGTEAFF.

The CDR3 here is CASSLGRHYNSPLHF. CDR3 bases: TGTGCCAGCAGCTTAGGACGGCACTATAATTCACCCCTCCACTTT. This chain links TRBV7-2 with TRBJ1-6; no clear D gene. The CDR3 runs to 15 residues. Germline values: CDR1 SGHTA, CDR2 FQGNSA. V dropped 1 base and J dropped 3 bases, with 7 bases sitting between them.

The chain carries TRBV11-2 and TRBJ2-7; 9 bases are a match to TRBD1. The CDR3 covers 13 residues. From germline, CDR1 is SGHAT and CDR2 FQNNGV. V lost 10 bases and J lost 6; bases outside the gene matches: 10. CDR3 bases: TGTGCCACCCCATCGGACAGGGGCCCCGAGCAGTACTTC. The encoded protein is CATPSDRGPEQYF. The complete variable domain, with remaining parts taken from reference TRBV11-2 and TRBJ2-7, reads EAGVAQSPRYKIIEKRQSVAFWCNPISGHATLYWYQQILGQGPKLLIQFQNNGVVDDSQLPKDRFSAERLKGVDSTLKIQPAKLEDSAVYLCATPSDRGPEQYFGPGTRLTVT.

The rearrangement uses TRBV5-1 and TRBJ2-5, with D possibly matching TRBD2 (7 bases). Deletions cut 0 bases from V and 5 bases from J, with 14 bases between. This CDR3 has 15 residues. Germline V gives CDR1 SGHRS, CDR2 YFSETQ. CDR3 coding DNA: TGCGCCAGCAGCTTGGATGGGGGGGCCCGGGAGACCCAGTACTTC. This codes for CASSLDGGARETQYF.